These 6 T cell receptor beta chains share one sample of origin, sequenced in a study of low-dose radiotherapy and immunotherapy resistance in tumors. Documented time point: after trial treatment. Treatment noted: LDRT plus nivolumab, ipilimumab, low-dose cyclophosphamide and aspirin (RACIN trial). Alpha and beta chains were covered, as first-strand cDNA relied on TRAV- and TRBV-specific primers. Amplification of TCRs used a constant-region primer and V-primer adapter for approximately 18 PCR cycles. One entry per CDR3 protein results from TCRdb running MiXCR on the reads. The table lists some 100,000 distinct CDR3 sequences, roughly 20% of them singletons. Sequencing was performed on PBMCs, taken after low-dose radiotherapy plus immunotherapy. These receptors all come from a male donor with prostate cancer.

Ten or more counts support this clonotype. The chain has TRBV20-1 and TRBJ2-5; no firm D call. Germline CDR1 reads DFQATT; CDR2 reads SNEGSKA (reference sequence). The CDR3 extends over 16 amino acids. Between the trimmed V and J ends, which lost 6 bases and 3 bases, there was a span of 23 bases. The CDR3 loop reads CSALVASLPHKETQYF. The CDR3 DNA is TGCAGTGCCCTCGTTGCGTCCCTCCCCCACAAAGAGACCCAGTACTTC.

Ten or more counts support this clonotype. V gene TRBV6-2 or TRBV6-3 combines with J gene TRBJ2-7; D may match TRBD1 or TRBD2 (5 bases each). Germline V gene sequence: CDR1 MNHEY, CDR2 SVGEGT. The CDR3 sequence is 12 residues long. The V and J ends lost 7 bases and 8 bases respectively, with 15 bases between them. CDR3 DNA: TGTGCCAGCACCCAGACGAGGGGCCAGCAGTACTTC. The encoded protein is CASTQTRGQQYF.

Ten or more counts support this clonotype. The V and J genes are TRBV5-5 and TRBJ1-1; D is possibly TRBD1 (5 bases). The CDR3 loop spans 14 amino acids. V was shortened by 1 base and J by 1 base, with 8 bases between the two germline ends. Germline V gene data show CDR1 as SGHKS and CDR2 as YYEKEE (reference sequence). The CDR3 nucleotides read TGTGCCAGCAGCTTGCAGGGCCAGAACACTGAAGCTTTCTTT. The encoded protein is CASSLQGQNTEAFF.

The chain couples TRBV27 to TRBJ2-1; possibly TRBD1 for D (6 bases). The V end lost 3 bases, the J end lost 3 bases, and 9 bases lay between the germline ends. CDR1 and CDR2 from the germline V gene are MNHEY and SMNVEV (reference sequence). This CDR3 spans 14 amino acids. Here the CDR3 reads CASSFEGVYNEQFF. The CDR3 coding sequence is TGTGCCAGCAGTTTTGAGGGGGTCTACAATGAGCAGTTCTTC.

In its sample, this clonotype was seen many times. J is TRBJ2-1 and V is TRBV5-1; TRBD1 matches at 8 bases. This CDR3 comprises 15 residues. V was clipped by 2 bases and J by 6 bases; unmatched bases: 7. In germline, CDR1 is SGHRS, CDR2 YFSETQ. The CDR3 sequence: CASSFGQGPLNEQFF. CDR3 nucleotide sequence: TGCGCCAGCAGCTTCGGACAGGGCCCCCTCAATGAGCAGTTCTTC. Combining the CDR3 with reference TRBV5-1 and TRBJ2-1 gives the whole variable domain KAGVTQTPRYLIKTRGQQVTLSCSPISGHRSVSWYQQTPGQGLQFLFEYFSETQRNKGNFPGRFSGRQFSNSRSEMNVSTLELGDSALYLCASSFGQGPLNEQFFGPGTRLTVL.

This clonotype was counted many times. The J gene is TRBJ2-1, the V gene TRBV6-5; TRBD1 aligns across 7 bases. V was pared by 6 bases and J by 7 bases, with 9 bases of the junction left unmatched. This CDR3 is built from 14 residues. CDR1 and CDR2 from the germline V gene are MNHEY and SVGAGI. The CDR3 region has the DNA TGTGCCAGCAGCCAGGGGGTCAGGGGTAATGAGCAGTTCTTC. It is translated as CASSQGVRGNEQFF.